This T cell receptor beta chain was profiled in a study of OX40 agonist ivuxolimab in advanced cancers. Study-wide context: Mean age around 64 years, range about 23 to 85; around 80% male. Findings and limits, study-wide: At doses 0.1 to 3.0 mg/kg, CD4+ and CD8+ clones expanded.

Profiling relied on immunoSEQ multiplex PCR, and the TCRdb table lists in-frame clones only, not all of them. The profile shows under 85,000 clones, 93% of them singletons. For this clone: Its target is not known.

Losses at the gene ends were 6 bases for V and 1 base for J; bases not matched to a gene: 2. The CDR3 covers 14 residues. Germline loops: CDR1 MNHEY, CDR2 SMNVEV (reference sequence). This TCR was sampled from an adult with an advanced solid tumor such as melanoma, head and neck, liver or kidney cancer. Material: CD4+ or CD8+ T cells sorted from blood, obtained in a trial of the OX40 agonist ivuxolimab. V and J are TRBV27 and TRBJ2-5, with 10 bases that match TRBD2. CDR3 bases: TGTGCCAGCAGACAGCGGGGGGGCCAAGAGACCCAGTACTTC. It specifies CASRQRGGQETQYF.